The text below deals with one TCR beta chain. This clonotype appeared a few times. There is no known antigen for this receptor. Base qualities are not at hand, and no much larger clone is one base apart. The roughly 38 donors, aged about 6 to 95 years, were systemically healthy Caucasian individuals from Russia. Each donor gave around 9.8 milliliters of peripheral blood, collected into EDTA-treated Vacutainer tubes. Ficoll-Paque density-gradient centrifugation was used to isolate PBMCs, with at least 6.5 million obtained per sample. Total RNA, at least 6 micrograms per sample, was extracted from PBMCs with Trizol reagent. For every donor, an aliquot of PBMCs went through flow cytometry to measure the percentages of naive CD45RAhigh/CD27high T cells. The data were taken from a study of blood T cells in healthy people across ages (dated by TCRdb to the mid-2010s). Background for the entire study: In model experiments, template switching captured about one uniquely barcoded TCR beta cDNA molecule for every two T cells. The study measured age-related changes in TCR beta repertoire diversity using deep sequencing normalized with unique cDNA molecular identifiers. Four age groups were formed from the donors: young (average around 15 years), middle-aged (around 37), aged (under 70) and long-lived (82). For two donors (one aged 18 to 30 and one aged 80 or older), the study analyzed two additional independent replicas of 1 million unique cDNA reads from the same blood draw. To avoid experimental bias, donors of different ages were randomly spread across the sequencing lanes. Study-level results and caveats: Total diversity estimates from one million sequenced T cells were considered lower bounds and underestimates. Bulk unsorted PBMC profiling prevented conclusive comparison of naive and antigen-experienced compartments. Because donor CMV infection status was unknown, age-related changes in expanded clonotypes were potentially confounded. The long-lived group showed more naive CD4+ T cells, fewer expanded clones and increased TCR diversity than the aged group, suggesting age selection. As age increased, observed TCR beta diversity per million T cells dropped in a roughly linear way, and a significant reduction was already evident by age 40. A strong correlation was found between observed TCR beta diversity and the percentage of naive T cells measured by flow cytometry.

The library was obtained by 5' RACE. The run used an Illumina HiSeq 2500. A second PCR of roughly 7 to 11 cycles was run with a J-beta primer mix and a sample-barcoded 5' primer. A unique molecular identifier was introduced onto each TCR beta cDNA molecule by a template-switch 5' adaptor carrying 12 random nucleotides. Each sample yielded at least 2.5 million CDR3-containing paired-end reads. First-strand cDNA synthesis was performed from all RNA using the Mint cDNA synthesis kit, with priming by a TRBC-specific oligonucleotide. All cDNA was treated with uracil-DNA glycosylase and then went through a first 18-cycle PCR with the universal primers M1SS and BC2_uni_R. As for the authors' bioinformatics: Normalization of each sample was performed by random selection of 1 million high-quality reads, each carrying a distinct molecular identifier. Instead of being binned into consensus sequences, reads with shared molecular identifiers were discarded. MiTCR, set to a Q25 quality threshold and the strictest error-elimination algorithm, was used for CDR3 identification, clonotype clustering and error correction. A nonparametric unseen species model with Euler transformation was used to estimate a lower bound on total TCR beta diversity. Using fastp trimming at Q25 and MiXCR clonotype assembly, TCRdb reanalyzed the public sequencing data and kept in-frame beta chains. Rows matching on CDR3 protein sequence are summarized as one entry with the most common DNA and genes. None of the V and J calls come from the authors' own analysis; TCRdb made them. In all, the sample holds just under 750,000 distinct CDR3 sequences, and over 20% of those were seen once. The top ten hold around 22% of the sample.

The CDR3 has 15 amino acids, counting the end cysteine and phenylalanine. Only CDR3 DNA is held: 45 bases, read in frame from base 1. The V end loses 8 bases and the J end loses 1 base, and a stretch of 17 bases separates them. The germline V gene specifies MNHEY as CDR1 and SVGAGI as CDR2. In this chain, TRBV6-5 is recombined with TRBJ2-5; the D gene is perhaps TRBD2, on 5 matching bases. This TCR derives from a man between 65 and 80 years old in good health. The specimen sequenced was blood. The DNA sequence reads TGTGCCAGCGCGGGCTCATCTGGGCGCCAAGAGACCCAGTACTTC. Its product reads: CASAGSSGRQETQYF.